The 21 T cell receptor beta chains presented below share a single source sample, sequenced in a study of PD-L1 blockade in urothelial cancer. Regarding time point: pretreatment peripheral blood. Repertoires were generated with immunoSEQ multiplex PCR, while TCRdb's copy carries only in-frame clones and drops some. The sample contains fewer than 60,000 clones, around 80% of which appear only once. Sequences were derived from PBMCs, sampled around atezolizumab (anti-PD-L1) treatment. These receptors originate from a man in his 70s with urothelial cancer.

This chain uses TRBV6-1 with TRBJ2-3, with 9 bases that match TRBD2. Germline loops: CDR1 MNHNS, CDR2 SASEGT. The CDR3 consists of 14 residues. The J segment lost 1 base and the V segment lost 5 bases, leaving 1 base of the junction unmatched. This CDR3 is CASSLAGGTDTQYF. CDR3 DNA: TGTGCCAGCAGTTTAGCGGGAGGCACAGATACGCAGTATTTT.

V is TRBV4-2 and J is TRBJ1-4; D is unclear. The V end was cut by 2 bases, the J end by 7 bases, with 14 bases between. Germline assignment: CDR1 LGHNA and CDR2 YNFKEQ. The CDR3 sequence is 15 residues long. CDR3 sequence reads: CASSQPQIPAEKLFF. The CDR3 nucleotides are TGTGCCAGCAGCCAACCACAGATCCCCGCTGAAAAACTGTTTTTT.

The V and J genes are TRBV30 and TRBJ1-3; D may be TRBD1 (5 bases). The CDR3 runs 13 residues. Trimming pared 7 bases from V and 0 bases from J, leaving 10 bases between. Germline lookup yields CDR1 GTSNPN and CDR2 SVGIG (reference sequence). The CDR3 loop reads CASRQSSGNTIYF. Here the CDR3 DNA reads TGTGCCTCACGACAGTCCTCTGGAAACACCATATATTTT.

The chain joins TRBV5-4 to TRBJ2-4, with a weak D call TRBD2 (5 bases). CDR1 is SGHNT, CDR2 YYREEE, per germline (reference sequence). Trimming removed 4 bases at V and 10 bases at J, with 18 bases between. The CDR3 length is 14 residues. The CDR3, as DNA: TGTGCCAGCAGCGTACGGACCGAGGGTCCTATTCAGTACTTC. Its translation: CASSVRTEGPIQYF.

This sequence joins TRBV6-1 and TRBJ1-4; D is unclear. This CDR3 has 10 residues. V gave up 6 bases and J gave up 8 bases, with 4 bases separating them. From germline, CDR1 is MNHNS and CDR2 SASEGT. The CDR3 sequence is CASRREKLFF. In DNA form, the CDR3 reads TGTGCCAGCAGACGGGAAAAACTGTTTTTT.

The V and J genes are TRBV29-1 and TRBJ2-2; the match to TRBD2 covers 9 bases. From germline, CDR1 is SQVTM and CDR2 ANQGSEA. The ends lost 1 base at V and 7 bases at J; junction bases unmatched: 13. The CDR3 has 17 residues. Here the CDR3 reads CSVEATRGGREGGELFF. CDR3 DNA sequence: TGCAGCGTTGAAGCCACGAGGGGCGGGAGGGAGGGCGGGGAGCTGTTTTTT.

The V and J genes are TRBV18 and TRBJ1-4; D uncertain. Germline V lookup: CDR1 KGHSH, CDR2 LQKENI. The germline V and J ends were trimmed by 5 bases and 0 bases, with 7 bases remaining between them. The CDR3 is 14 amino acids. The CDR3 is CASSTVATNEKLFF. CDR3 coding DNA: TGTGCCAGCTCAACAGTTGCAACTAATGAAAAACTGTTTTTT.

A few counts support this clone. The chain recombines TRBV25-1 with TRBJ2-1, with no clear D. Trimming stripped 2 bases from V and 9 bases from J, with 11 bases between. The CDR3 is 13 amino acids. Germline CDR1 reads MGHDK; CDR2 reads SYGVNS. This CDR3 reads CASSENPGSEQFF. Written as DNA, the CDR3 is TGTGCCAGCAGTGAAAATCCGGGTAGTGAGCAGTTCTTC.

The rearrangement links TRBV7-9 to TRBJ1-2, with TRBD1 matching over 11 bases. This CDR3 comprises 15 residues. Germline V gene sequence: CDR1 SEHNR, CDR2 FQNEAQ (reference sequence). Trimming cost V 1 base and J 6 bases; bases outside gene matches: 4. The CDR3 region has the DNA TGTGCCAGCAGCTTAGGAAGGGGACAGGGGGATGGCTACACCTTC. It yields the protein CASSLGRGQGDGYTF.

The rearrangement links TRBV19 to TRBJ2-2; TRBD2 matches 7 bases. Germline CDR1 is LNHDA and CDR2 is SQIVND (reference sequence). The CDR3 runs 13 residues. V shed 6 bases and J 6 bases; nucleotides not matched to a gene: 4. The CDR3 coding sequence is TGTGCCAGTAGCAAAGCGGGACCCGGGGAGCTGTTTTTT. Its protein is CASSKAGPGELFF. The full variable domain, its missing parts supplied by reference TRBV19 and TRBJ2-2, is DGGITQSPKYLFRKEGQNVTLSCEQNLNHDAMYWYRQDPGQGLRLIYYSQIVNDFQKGDIAEGYSVSREKKESFPLTVTSAQKNPTAFYLCASSKAGPGELFFGEGSRLTVL.

J is TRBJ2-1 and V is TRBV30; D may be TRBD2 (7 bases). Germline CDR1 GTSNPN, CDR2 SVGIG (reference sequence). V shed 3 bases and J shed 7 bases, with 19 bases lying between them. The CDR3 runs to 15 residues. This chain's CDR3 is CAWSRGGASPNEQFF. CDR3 sequence (DNA): TGTGCCTGGAGCCGAGGGGGGGCCTCGCCTAATGAGCAGTTCTTC.

This chain connects TRBV9 to TRBJ2-2; 9 bases fit TRBD1. Germline V gives CDR1 SGDLS, CDR2 YYNGEE. The CDR3 length is 23 residues. V gave up 0 bases and J gave up 4 bases; unmatched junction bases: 25. CDR3 bases: TGTGCCAGCAGCGTAGGACTGTACAGGGGGCTCTTGGGGGACTCGGATGGCACCGGGGAGCTGTTTTTT. Protein product: CASSVGLYRGLLGDSDGTGELFF.

The rearrangement joins TRBV15 to TRBJ1-1, with a possible D match to TRBD1 (6 bases). Deletions cut 0 bases from V and 5 bases from J, with 13 bases between. The V gene's germline CDR1 is LNHNV and CDR2 YYDKDF (reference sequence). CDR3 length equals 15 residues. The CDR3 coding sequence is TGTGCCACCAGCAGAGATCTCGGGGGGCGAACTGAAGCTTTCTTT. Translating it yields CATSRDLGGRTEAFF.

The chain uses TRBV5-1 and TRBJ2-7; 7 nucleotides match TRBD2. The CDR3 consists of 14 residues. Germline V gene lookup returns CDR1 SGHRS and CDR2 YFSETQ. With V trimmed by 0 bases and J by 6 bases, 6 bases remained unmatched. CDR3 bases: TGCGCCAGCAGCTTGGCCGTGACTAGCAGCGAGCAGTACTTC. It specifies CASSLAVTSSEQYF.

The chain is built from TRBV5-1 and TRBJ1-6; D might be TRBD1 (5 bases). Germline CDR1 and CDR2: SGHRS and YFSETQ. V dropped 3 bases and J dropped 6 bases, with 10 bases sitting between them. This CDR3 has 14 amino acids. CDR3 in DNA: TGCGCCAGCAGCTCCAGGGCCGCTAATTCACCCCTCCACTTT. Translating gives CASSSRAANSPLHF.

To note about this clone: The same CDR3 is also encoded by other DNA sequences in this sample. The V gene is TRBV4-2, the J gene TRBJ2-7, with D tentatively TRBD1 (6 bases). The germline CDR1 and CDR2 sequences are LGHNA and YNFKEQ. Trimming shortened V by 1 base and J by 2 bases, and 9 bases separated the two germline ends. The CDR3 sequence is 14 residues long. The CDR3 DNA is TGTGCCAGCAGCCAAGGGCAGGGGACCTACGAGCAGTACTTC. Encoded protein: CASSQGQGTYEQYF.

This sequence joins TRBV19 and TRBJ2-7; a weak D match, TRBD1 (6 bases). V was clipped by 5 bases and J by 2 bases, with 13 bases between them. Germline values: CDR1 LNHDA, CDR2 SQIVND (reference sequence). The CDR3 is 14 residues long. CDR3 in amino acids: CASSPGTPPYEQYF. CDR3 nucleotides: TGTGCCAGTAGTCCCGGGACACCTCCCTACGAGCAGTACTTC.

The chain employs TRBV20-1 and TRBJ2-3; no reliable D call. Trimming stripped 5 bases from V and 5 bases from J, with 8 bases between. The V gene's germline CDR1 is DFQATT and CDR2 SNEGSKA (reference sequence). There are 11 residues in the CDR3. The CDR3 loop is CSALKQDTQYF. The CDR3 nucleotides read TGCAGTGCTCTGAAACAAGATACGCAGTATTTT.

The chain carries TRBV27 and TRBJ2-3; no clear D gene. CDR3 length: 16 residues. Germline CDR1 is MNHEY and CDR2 is SMNVEV (reference sequence). Trimming cost V 0 bases and J 3 bases, with 13 bases left between them. The CDR3 coding sequence is TGTGCCAGCAGTTTATCGGAGCTGCGGTCTACAGATACGCAGTATTTT. Its translation is CASSLSELRSTDTQYF.

J is TRBJ1-4 and V is TRBV2; D is unclear. The CDR3 loop spans 15 amino acids. Trimming removed 1 base at V and 7 bases at J, with 13 bases between. The germline gives CDR1 SNHLY, CDR2 FYNNEI. CDR3 sequence reads: CASSEGAVAGEKLFF. The CDR3 nucleotides are TGTGCCAGCAGTGAAGGAGCAGTTGCGGGTGAAAAACTGTTTTTT.

The genes are TRBV5-1 and TRBJ2-1; tentatively, D is TRBD2 (7 bases). The CDR3 totals 21 residues. V dropped 5 bases and J dropped 0 bases, with 30 bases sitting between them. Per the germline V gene, CDR1 is SGHRS and CDR2 is YFSETQ. In nucleotides, the CDR3 is TGCGCCAGCAGTCTACCCTTTACAGGGAAAACTGGCGGGAGCTCCTACAATGAGCAGTTCTTC. Its protein product is CASSLPFTGKTGGSSYNEQFF.